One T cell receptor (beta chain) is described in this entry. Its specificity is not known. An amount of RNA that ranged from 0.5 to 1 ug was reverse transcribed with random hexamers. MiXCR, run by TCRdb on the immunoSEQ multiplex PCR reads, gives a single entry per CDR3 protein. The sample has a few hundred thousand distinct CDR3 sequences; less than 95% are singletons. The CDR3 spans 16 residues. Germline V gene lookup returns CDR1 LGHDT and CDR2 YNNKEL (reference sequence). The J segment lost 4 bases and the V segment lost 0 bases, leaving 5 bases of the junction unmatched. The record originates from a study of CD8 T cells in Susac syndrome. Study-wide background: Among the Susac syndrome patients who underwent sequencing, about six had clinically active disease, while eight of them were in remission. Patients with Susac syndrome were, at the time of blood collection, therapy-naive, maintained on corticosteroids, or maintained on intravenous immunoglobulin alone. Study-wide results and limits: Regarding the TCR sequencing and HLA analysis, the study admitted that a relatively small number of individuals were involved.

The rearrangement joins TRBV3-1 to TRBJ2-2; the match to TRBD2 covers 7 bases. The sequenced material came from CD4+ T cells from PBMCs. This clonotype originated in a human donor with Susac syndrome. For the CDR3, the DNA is TGTGCCAGCAGCCAAGAAAGGACTAGTCTCACCGGGGAGCTGTTTTTT. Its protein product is CASSQERTSLTGELFF.